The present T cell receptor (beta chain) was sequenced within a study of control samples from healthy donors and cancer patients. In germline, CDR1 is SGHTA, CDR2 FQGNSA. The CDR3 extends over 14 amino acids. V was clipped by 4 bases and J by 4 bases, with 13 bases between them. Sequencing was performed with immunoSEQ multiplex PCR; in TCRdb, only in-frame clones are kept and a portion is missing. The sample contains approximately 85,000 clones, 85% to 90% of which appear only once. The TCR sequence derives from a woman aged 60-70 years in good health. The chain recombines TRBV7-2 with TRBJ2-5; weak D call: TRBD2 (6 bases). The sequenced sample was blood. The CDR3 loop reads CASSSTGRGETQYF. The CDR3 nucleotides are TGTGCCAGCAGCTCCACCGGGCGGGGAGAGACCCAGTACTTC.